The 10 T cell receptor beta chains below all came from one sample that was sequenced in a study of spatial heterogeneity in lung cancer (dated by TCRdb to 2018 to 2020). Broader findings and caveats from the paper: The tumor nonsynonymous mutation count correlated with the number of expanded alpha and beta TCRs within the tumor.

Libraries were constructed by 5' RACE. The instrument given in TCRdb is NextSeq 500. Starting from the raw public reads, TCRdb applied fastp trimming at Q25, assembled clones with MiXCR and retained in-frame beta chains. Each record represents a unique CDR3 protein, reported with the most common genes and DNA among its rows. The sample includes approximately 900 distinct CDR3 sequences, with 36% observed a single time. Together, the top ten hold roughly 21% of the sample. Explained via the paper, the time point label denotes: sample taken at primary tumor resection. These receptors are not linked to any known antigen. Here the sequenced sample was lung tumor tissue, taken at surgery. The receptors derive from a female donor with early-stage non-small cell lung cancer.

The chain joins TRBV30 to TRBJ2-3, with TRBD1 matching 9 bases. V dropped 5 bases and J dropped 9; count of bases not matched to a gene: 9. The length of the CDR3 is 13 residues. In germline, CDR1 is GTSNPN, CDR2 SVGIG (reference sequence). The CDR3 region is CAWGKGTGITQYF. In DNA, the CDR3 is TGTGCCTGGGGTAAAGGGACAGGGATCACGCAGTATTTT.

By share, this clonotype counts as large. In DNA form, the CDR3 reads TGCGCCAGCAGCTTGGCTGGGGGCTTGGAGACCCAGTACTTC. It yields the protein CASSLAGGLETQYF. The chain is built from TRBV5-1 and TRBJ2-5; D is perhaps TRBD1 (6 bases). The CDR3 consists of 14 residues. Germline V gives CDR1 SGHRS, CDR2 YFSETQ. V was clipped by 0 bases and J by 5 bases, with 11 bases between them. Based on the CDR3 plus reference TRBV5-1 and TRBJ2-5, the full variable domain is KAGVTQTPRYLIKTRGQQVTLSCSPISGHRSVSWYQQTPGQGLQFLFEYFSETQRNKGNFPGRFSGRQFSNSRSEMNVSTLELGDSALYLCASSLAGGLETQYFGPGTRLLVL.

This clonotype is deemed medium-sized. The rearrangement joins TRBV30 to TRBJ2-1; 11 nucleotides agree with TRBD2. This CDR3 comprises 15 residues. Trimming cost V 2 bases and J 5 bases; bases outside gene matches: 5. Germline V CDR1 and CDR2: GTSNPN, SVGIG (reference sequence). The CDR3 sequence: CAWSPGTSGNNEQFF. The CDR3 DNA reads as TGTGCCTGGAGTCCCGGGACTAGCGGAAACAATGAGCAGTTCTTC.

CDR3 region: CASSVVLGGKYTEAFF. CDR3 in DNA: TGCGCCAGCAGCGTCGTACTGGGAGGGAAGTACACTGAAGCTTTCTTT. V is TRBV5-1 and J is TRBJ1-1; no clear D gene. CDR1 and CDR2 (germline): SGHRS, YFSETQ. Between the trimmed V and J ends, which lost 4 bases and 3 bases, there was a span of 19 bases. This CDR3 has 16 residues.

In its sample, this clonotype was seen a few times. The gene calls are TRBV7-2 and TRBJ2-7; D possibly uses TRBD1 or TRBD2 (5 bases each). The V end was cut by 3 bases, the J end by 2 bases, with 14 bases between. The length of the CDR3 is 15 residues. Germline-derived CDR1 and CDR2 are SGHTA and FQGNSA. The CDR3 here is CASSLSGTVTYEQYF. CDR3 DNA: TGTGCCAGCAGCTTGTCCGGGACGGTGACCTACGAGCAGTACTTC.

This clonotype is medium-sized by share. The J gene is TRBJ2-2, the V gene TRBV27; D not resolved. The germline V gene encodes CDR1 MNHEY and CDR2 SMNVEV (reference sequence). The CDR3 extends over 13 amino acids. The V gene lost 2 bases and the J gene lost 0 bases, with 1 base spanning the gap. As DNA, the CDR3 is TGTGCCAGCAGTTTAACGAACACCGGGGAGCTGTTTTTT. This translates into CASSLTNTGELFF.

V usage is TRBV5-5 and J usage is TRBJ2-2, with TRBD1 as a possible D gene (6 bases). Germline V gene lookup returns CDR1 SGHKS and CDR2 YYEKEE (reference sequence). Trimming took 4 bases from V and 2 from J, leaving 12 bases between them. CDR3 size: 15 residues. The chain's CDR3 is CASSPGQSNTGELFF. CDR3 DNA: TGTGCCAGCAGCCCGGGACAATCCAACACCGGGGAGCTGTTTTTT.

In its sample, this clonotype was seen a few times. The J gene is TRBJ2-1, the V gene TRBV18; 7 bases map to TRBD1. Per germline, CDR1 KGHSH and CDR2 LQKENI. The CDR3 has 14 residues. With 5 bases clipped from V and 4 bases from J, the junction kept 5 bases outside the gene matches. In nucleotides, the CDR3 is TGTGCCAGCTCAGAGACAGGGTATTACAATGAGCAGTTCTTC. This gives the protein CASSETGYYNEQFF.

This chain links TRBV5-1 with TRBJ1-5, with D tentatively TRBD1 (6 bases). Germline V gene sequence: CDR1 SGHRS, CDR2 YFSETQ. This CDR3 is 15 amino acids long. The V end lost 0 bases, the J end lost 2 bases, and 9 bases lay between the germline ends. CDR3 residues: CASSLEGVGNQPQHF. CDR3 sequence (DNA): TGCGCCAGCAGCTTGGAGGGGGTTGGCAATCAGCCCCAGCATTTT.

This clonotype was observed a handful of times. The chain uses TRBV6-2 or TRBV6-3 and TRBJ1-1; D is unresolved. The CDR3 loop spans 12 amino acids. Per germline, CDR1 MNHEY and CDR2 SVGEGT. V dropped 2 bases and J dropped 4 bases, with 5 bases sitting between them. The CDR3 region has the DNA TGTGCCAGCAGTTACGGGCGCACTGAAGCTTTCTTT. Its protein is CASSYGRTEAFF.